This T cell receptor (beta chain) was captured in a study of identical twins. This clonotype has more than one count but fewer than ten. Everyone who donated was a healthy Caucasian. TCRdb recomputed calls from the 5' RACE reads with MiXCR, one row per CDR3 protein. The sample has around 550,000 distinct CDR3 sequences; over 12% are singletons. Germline assignment: CDR1 LGHNA and CDR2 YNFKEQ. This CDR3 region has 13 residues. The V and J ends lost 0 bases and 5 bases respectively, with 4 bases between them. The sample was also linked to a second study, of yellow fever vaccine responses in identical twins.

This clonotype was sampled from a young woman in good health. The chain has TRBV4-2 and TRBJ1-4; D not certain. Sequenced material: CD4+ T cells sorted from blood. The CDR3 region has the DNA TGTGCCAGCAGCCAAGAGCTCAATGAAAAACTGTTTTTT. This translates into CASSQELNEKLFF.